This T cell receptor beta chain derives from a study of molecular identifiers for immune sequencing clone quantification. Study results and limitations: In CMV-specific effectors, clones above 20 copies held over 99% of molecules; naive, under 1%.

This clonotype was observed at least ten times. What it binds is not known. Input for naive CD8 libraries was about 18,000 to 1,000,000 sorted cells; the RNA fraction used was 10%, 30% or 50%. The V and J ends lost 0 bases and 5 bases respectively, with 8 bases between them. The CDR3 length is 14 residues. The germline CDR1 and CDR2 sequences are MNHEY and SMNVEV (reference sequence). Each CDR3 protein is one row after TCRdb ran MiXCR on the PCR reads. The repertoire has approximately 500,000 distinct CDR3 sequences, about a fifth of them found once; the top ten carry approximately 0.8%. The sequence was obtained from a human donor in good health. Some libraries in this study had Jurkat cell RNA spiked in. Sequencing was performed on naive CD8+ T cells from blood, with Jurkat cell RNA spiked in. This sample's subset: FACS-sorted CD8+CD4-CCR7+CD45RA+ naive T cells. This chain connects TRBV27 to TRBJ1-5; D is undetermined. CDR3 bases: TGTGCCAGCAGTTTATCGCCATCGTATCAGCCCCAGCATTTT. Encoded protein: CASSLSPSYQPQHF.